Below, one T cell receptor beta chain is given with its context. TCRdb's copy holds only in-frame clones and misses some; the assay was immunoSEQ multiplex PCR. The sample records 350,000 to 450,000 clones, approximately 89% being singletons. The Seattle patients, enrolled during active infection, were followed longitudinally. This sample is part of a study of blood T cell repertoires in COVID-19. This clonotype was sampled from a woman in her thirties or forties with COVID-19, enrolled during active disease. The sample was peripheral blood.

The CDR3 DNA reads TGTGCCAGCAGCTGGGGACAGAACGCCGGAAACACCATATATTTT. Protein: CASSWGQNAGNTIYF. The chain couples TRBV7-9 to TRBJ1-3, with TRBD1 matching 7 bases. The CDR3 consists of 15 residues. Germline CDR1 and CDR2: SEHNR and FQNEAQ (reference sequence). The V and J ends lost 4 bases and 4 bases, in that order; junction bases with no gene match: 7.